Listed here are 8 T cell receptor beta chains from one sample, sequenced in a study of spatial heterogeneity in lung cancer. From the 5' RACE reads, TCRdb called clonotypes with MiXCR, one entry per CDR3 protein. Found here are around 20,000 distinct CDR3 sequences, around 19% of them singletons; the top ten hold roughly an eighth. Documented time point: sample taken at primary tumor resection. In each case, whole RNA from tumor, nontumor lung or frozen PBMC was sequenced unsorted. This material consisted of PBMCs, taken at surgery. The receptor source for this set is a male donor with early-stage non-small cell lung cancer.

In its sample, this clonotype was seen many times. In nucleotides, the CDR3 is TGTGCCAGCAGCCCGGCGGGCAATCAGCCCCAGCATTTT. Translation gives CASSPAGNQPQHF. The J gene is TRBJ1-5, the V gene TRBV7-2; D remains ambiguous. The germline CDR1 and CDR2 sequences are SGHTA and FQGNSA. Trimming removed 5 bases from V and 2 bases from J, with 7 bases in between. There are 13 residues in the CDR3.

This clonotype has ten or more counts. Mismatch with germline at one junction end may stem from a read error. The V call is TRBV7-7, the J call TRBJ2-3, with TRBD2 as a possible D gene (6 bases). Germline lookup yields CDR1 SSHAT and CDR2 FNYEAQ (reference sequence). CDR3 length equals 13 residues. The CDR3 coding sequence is TGTGCTAGCAGCGCGGGGAACACAGATACGCAGTATTTT. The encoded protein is CASSAGNTDTQYF. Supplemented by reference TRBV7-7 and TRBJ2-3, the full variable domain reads GAGVSQSPRYKVTKRGQDVTLRCDPISSHATLYWYQQALGQGPEFLTYFNYEAQPDKSGLPSDRFSAERPEGSISTLTIQRTEQRDSAMYRCASSAGNTDTQYFGPGTRLTVL.

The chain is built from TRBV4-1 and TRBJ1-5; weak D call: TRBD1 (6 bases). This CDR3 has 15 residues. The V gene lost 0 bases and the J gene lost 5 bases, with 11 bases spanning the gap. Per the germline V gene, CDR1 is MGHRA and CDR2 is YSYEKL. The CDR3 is CASSQDQGPHQPQHF. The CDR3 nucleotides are TGCGCCAGCAGCCAAGACCAGGGGCCTCATCAGCCCCAGCATTTT.

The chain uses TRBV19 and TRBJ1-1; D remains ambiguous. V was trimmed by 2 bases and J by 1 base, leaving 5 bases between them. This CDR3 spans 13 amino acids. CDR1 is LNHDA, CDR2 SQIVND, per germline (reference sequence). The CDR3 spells CASSISKNTEAFF. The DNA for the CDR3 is TGTGCCAGTAGTATAAGCAAGAACACTGAAGCTTTCTTT.

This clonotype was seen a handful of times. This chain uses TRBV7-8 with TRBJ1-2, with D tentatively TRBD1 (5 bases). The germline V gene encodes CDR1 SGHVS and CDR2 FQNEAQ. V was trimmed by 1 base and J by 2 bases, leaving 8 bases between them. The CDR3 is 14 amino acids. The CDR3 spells CASSLVGGNYGYTF. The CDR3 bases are TGTGCCAGCAGCTTAGTTGGGGGAAACTATGGCTACACCTTC.

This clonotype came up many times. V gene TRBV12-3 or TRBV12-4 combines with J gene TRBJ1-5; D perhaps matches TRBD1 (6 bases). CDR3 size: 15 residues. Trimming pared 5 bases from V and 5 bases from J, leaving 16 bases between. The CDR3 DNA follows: TGTGCCAGCAGTAACCTCCGGGACACCGATCAGCCCCAGCATTTT. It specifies CASSNLRDTDQPQHF.

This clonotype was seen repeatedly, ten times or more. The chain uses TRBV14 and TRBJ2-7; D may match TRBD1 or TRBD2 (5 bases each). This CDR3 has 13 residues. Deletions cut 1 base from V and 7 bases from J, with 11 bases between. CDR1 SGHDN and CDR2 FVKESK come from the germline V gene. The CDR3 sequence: CASSQVGVSEQYF. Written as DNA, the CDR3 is TGTGCCAGCAGCCAAGTGGGGGTTTCGGAGCAGTACTTC.

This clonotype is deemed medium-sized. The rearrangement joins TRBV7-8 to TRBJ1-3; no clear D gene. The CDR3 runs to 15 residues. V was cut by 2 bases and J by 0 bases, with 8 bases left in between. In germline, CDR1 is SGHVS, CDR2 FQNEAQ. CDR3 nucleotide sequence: TGTGCCAGCAGCTTAAGCACTCTCTCTGGAAACACCATATATTTT. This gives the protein CASSLSTLSGNTIYF.